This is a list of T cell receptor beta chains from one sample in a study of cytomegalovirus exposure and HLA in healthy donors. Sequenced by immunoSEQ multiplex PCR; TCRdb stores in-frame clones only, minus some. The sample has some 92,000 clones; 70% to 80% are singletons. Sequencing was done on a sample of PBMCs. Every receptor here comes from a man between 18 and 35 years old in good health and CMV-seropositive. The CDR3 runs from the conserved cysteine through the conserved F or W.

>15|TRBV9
CASSTRVAGANVLTF
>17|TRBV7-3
CASSSGLAGALTGELFF
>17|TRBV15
CATSREGAGEGYNEQFF
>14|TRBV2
CASFRSRIQETQYF
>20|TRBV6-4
CAGSDSVGAGAPSSYNEQFF
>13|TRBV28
CASSSGQPYGYTF
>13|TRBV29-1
CSVEARAMTEAFF
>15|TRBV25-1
CASTQPRSRVDEQYF
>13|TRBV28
CASIPIPGNEQFF
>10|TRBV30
CAWKGNEQFF
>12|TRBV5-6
CASSWGGNKLFF
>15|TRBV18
CASSPTEGQAYEQYF
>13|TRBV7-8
CASSLQTGSRRHF
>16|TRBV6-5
CASSYLGLAGVLEQFF
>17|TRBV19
CASSILTSGGVQETQYF
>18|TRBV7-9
CASSSPSRTSGDTYEQYF
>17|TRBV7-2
CASSSSPTGKGAGELFF
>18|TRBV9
CASSGRGDLSFRFVEQFF
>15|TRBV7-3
CASSLRGTGVSPLHF
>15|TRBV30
CAWSVLGLDTGELFF
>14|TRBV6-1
CASSEVRGQRRAFF
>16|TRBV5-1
CASSQAAGQGRYEQYF
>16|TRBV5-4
CASSLGAGISGNTIYF
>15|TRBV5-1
CASSPVQGARETQYF
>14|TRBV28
CATHSGQGLDGYTF
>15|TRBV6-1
CASSVERGGPGEQYF
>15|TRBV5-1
CASSLDSGSNYGYTF
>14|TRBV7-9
CASSSRDSSYEQSF
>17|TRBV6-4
CASSDSTGPVPSFEAFF
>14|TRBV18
CASSPSGDQSPLHF
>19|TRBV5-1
CASSPLGDRGLMATGELFF
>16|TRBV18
CASSPIQGAGKNIQYF
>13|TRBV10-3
CAISGQGNTEAFF
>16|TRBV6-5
CASSLGGGVGLETQYF